This T cell receptor beta chain derives from a study of T cell responses to AZD1222 COVID-19 vaccine. Findings and limits, study-wide: Donors, mostly white British, included more females; clonal diversity was possibly underestimated.

CDR1 is SGHTA, CDR2 FQGNSA, per germline. The CDR3 is 12 amino acids. Trimming removed 2 bases from V and 8 bases from J, with 9 bases in between. Turning to this clone: No antigen is known for it.

TCRdb keeps only in-frame clones here, not all; method: immunoSEQ multiplex PCR. Of fewer than 110,000 clones in the sample, over 80% are singletons; the top ten hold roughly 6.2%. V usage is TRBV7-2 and J usage is TRBJ1-2; no firm D call. The sequencing used peripheral blood, collected 28 days after the second AZD1222 dose. The clonotype originates from an adult who received the AZD1222 COVID-19 vaccine. CDR3 amino acids: CASSLRSGGYTF. In nucleotides, the CDR3 is TGTGCCAGCAGCTTAAGAAGTGGAGGCTACACCTTC.